This TCR beta chain was recovered during a study of shared clonotypes between healthy human individuals. J lost 2 bases, V lost 8 bases, and 9 bases had no gene match. Germline loops: CDR1 SQVTM, CDR2 ANQGSEA. The CDR3 loop spans 13 amino acids. This clone was seen just once. Its antigen remains unknown. Overall study findings and caveats: The four-donor shared clonotypes exceeded non-shared clonotypes in generation probability, with non-shared ones scoring lower. Shared clonotypes: 4.5% to 6.5% naive CD4, under 4% naive CD8, about 2.5% memory CD4, 0.4% memory CD8.

Partitioning of CD4+ cells yielded a CD45RA+ naive subset and a CD45RA-negative memory subset. This table comes from immunoSEQ multiplex PCR, and its TCRdb copy is limited to in-frame clones, with some not included. The table records a few million clones, over 90% of them present only once. V and J are TRBV29-1 and TRBJ2-7; 7 positions match TRBD2. Source material: naive CD4+ T cells from PBMCs. Described subset: CD45RA+ positively selected. The clonotype was recovered from a man aged 18-30 years in good health. Some clones in this sample may be carry-over from other donors' samples. CDR3 nucleotide sequence: TGCAGCATTCTGCGGGAGAATACCTACGAGCAGTACTTC. It encodes CSILRENTYEQYF.